This T cell receptor beta chain was captured by sequencing in a study of T-cell reconstitution after alpha-beta-depleted transplantation in children. Overall study results and limits: Several patients had high TCRbeta diversity at day 60; it came from surviving recipient T cells and thymic progenitors. Several hundred rapidly expanded clones from non-depleted graft cells reportedly supplied alpha-beta T cells about two months post-transplant. Fresh T-cell production supplied most of the T-cell counts and diversity seen one year after transplant.

The V gene lost 3 bases and the J gene lost 5 bases, with 19 bases spanning the gap. The CDR3 contains 16 residues. A note on this clonotype: Its antigen is still unknown.

During its preparation, the TCRbeta library received unique molecular identifiers. One entry per CDR3 protein results from TCRdb running MiXCR on the PCR reads. This sample carries a few hundred thousand distinct CDR3 sequences, about 26% of them seen once, and the ten largest clones take about 2.6%. The chain uses TRBV12-3 or TRBV12-4 and TRBJ1-2; no clear D. This clonotype originated in a girl aged 2 to 9 with Fanconi anemia, due to receive a stem cell transplant. The material was PBMCs, obtained before TCRalphabeta/CD19-depleted stem cell transplant. In DNA form, the CDR3 reads TGTGCCAGCAGTTTGGGCAGAGAGACAAAACGTTATGGCTACACCTTC. Encoded protein: CASSLGRETKRYGYTF.